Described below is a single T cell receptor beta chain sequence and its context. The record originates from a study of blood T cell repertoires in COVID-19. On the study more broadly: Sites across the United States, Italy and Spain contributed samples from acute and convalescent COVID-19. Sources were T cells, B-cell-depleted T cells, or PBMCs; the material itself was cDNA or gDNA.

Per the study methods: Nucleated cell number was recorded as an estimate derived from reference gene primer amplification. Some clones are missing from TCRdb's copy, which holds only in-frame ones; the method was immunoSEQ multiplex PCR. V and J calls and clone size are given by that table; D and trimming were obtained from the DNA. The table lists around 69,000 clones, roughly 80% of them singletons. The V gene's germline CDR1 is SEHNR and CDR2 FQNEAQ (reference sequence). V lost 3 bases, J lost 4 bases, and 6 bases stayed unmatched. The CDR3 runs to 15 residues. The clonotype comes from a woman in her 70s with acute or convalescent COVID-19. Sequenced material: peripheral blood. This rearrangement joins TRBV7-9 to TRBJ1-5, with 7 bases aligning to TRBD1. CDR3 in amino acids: CASSFAGGKNQPQHF. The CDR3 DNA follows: TGTGCCAGCAGCTTCGCAGGGGGAAAGAATCAGCCCCAGCATTTT.